This T cell receptor beta chain derives from a study of human T cells and chemical hapten exposure. Unique molecular identifiers were attached to individual cDNA molecules within the library. TCRdb itself ran the RACE reads through MiXCR, one entry per CDR3 protein. The sample yields over 150,000 distinct CDR3 sequences, 25% to 30% seen once. Regarding this clonotype: Its specificity is unknown.

Germline CDR1 is MNHEY and CDR2 is SVGEGT. The CDR3 consists of 18 residues. Trimming took 7 bases from V and 0 from J, leaving 22 bases between them. Study-level results: Unchanged with DPC sensitization were TCRs above 1 in 1000 frequency.

As for time point: patch test 3, about 24 weeks after DPC sensitization. The treatment was: therapeutic diphenylcyclopropenone sensitization with weekly scalp DPC. The template was total RNA from unfractionated whole blood. The TCR originated in a woman between 18 and 30 years old with alopecia areata. Some clones in this sample may be carry-over from other donors' samples. Sequences were derived from whole blood, sampled in connection with sensitization to the hapten diphenylcyclopropenone (DPC). The chain carries TRBV6-2 or TRBV6-3 and TRBJ2-1, with D unclear. The CDR3 sequence: CASTKKSRATDSYNEQFF. CDR3 in DNA: TGTGCCAGCACCAAAAAATCCCGGGCCACAGACTCCTACAATGAGCAGTTCTTC.